One sample yielded the 23 T cell receptor beta chains listed below, sequenced in a study of T cell responses to AZD1222 COVID-19 vaccine. Clones were sequenced by immunoSEQ multiplex PCR, and TCRdb holds only the in-frame ones, with some missing. Of 100,000 to 120,000 clones listed, less than 95% were seen once; the top ten hold approximately 2.8%. Sequences were derived from peripheral blood, sampled 28 days after the second AZD1222 dose. The source of these receptors is an adult who received the AZD1222 COVID-19 vaccine.

This chain joins TRBV14 and TRBJ1-2; TRBD1 matches 7 bases. The CDR3 has 15 amino acids. Trimming took 0 bases from V and 2 from J; bases not matched to a gene: 3. CDR1 SGHDN and CDR2 FVKESK come from the germline V gene. In DNA form, the CDR3 reads TGTGCCAGCAGCCAAGATTGGGGACAGAACTATGGCTACACCTTC. Protein sequence: CASSQDWGQNYGYTF.

Written as DNA, the CDR3 is TGTGCCAGCAGCCCTTGGGTCGGGTACAATGAGCAGTTCTTC. Translated, it gives CASSPWVGYNEQFF. The V and J genes are TRBV5-5 and TRBJ2-1; D is unresolved. Germline values: CDR1 SGHKS, CDR2 YYEKEE (reference sequence). Deletions cut 4 bases from V and 4 bases from J, with 12 bases between. CDR3 length: 14 residues.

In its sample, this clone was seen once. The CDR3 loop reads CASSLGGQGAWNEQFF. The CDR3 DNA reads as TGTGCCAGCAGCTTAGGGGGACAGGGGGCTTGGAATGAGCAGTTCTTC. The chain links TRBV11-3 to TRBJ2-1; 12 bases agree with TRBD1. V was pared by 1 base and J by 7 bases, with 5 bases of the junction left unmatched. Germline assignment: CDR1 SGHNT and CDR2 YENEEA. The CDR3 loop spans 16 amino acids.

This chain links TRBV28 with TRBJ1-2; 7 bases agree with TRBD1. V gave up 5 bases and J gave up 5 bases; unmatched junction bases: 11. The V gene's germline CDR1 is MDHEN and CDR2 SYDVKM. The CDR3 has 15 residues. The CDR3 DNA is TGTGCCAGCAGTCCTGGCAGGGGGTCCCAATATGGCTACACCTTC. Its translation: CASSPGRGSQYGYTF.

The chain links TRBV28 to TRBJ1-4; no reliable D call. This CDR3 region has 14 residues. Trimming pared 7 bases from V and 8 bases from J, leaving 17 bases between. From germline, CDR1 is MDHEN and CDR2 SYDVKM. Here the CDR3 reads CASNPVQVREKLFF. DNA for the CDR3: TGTGCCAGCAACCCGGTCCAGGTTCGGGAAAAACTGTTTTTT. Full variable domain (missing parts from reference TRBV28 and TRBJ1-4): DVKVTQSSRYLVKRTGEKVFLECVQDMDHENMFWYRQDPGLGLRLIYFSYDVKMKEKGDIPEGYSVSREKKERFSLILESASTNQTSMYLCASNPVQVREKLFFGSGTQLSVL.

The V call is TRBV19, the J call TRBJ1-2; 7 positions match TRBD1. Looked up from germline, CDR1 is LNHDA and CDR2 is SQIVND (reference sequence). With V trimmed by 4 bases and J by 6 bases, 11 bases remained unmatched. This CDR3 contains 15 residues. CDR3 nucleotides: TGTGCCAGTAGTAAACCGAGGGGGCAAGGTGATGGCTACACCTTC. This gives the protein CASSKPRGQGDGYTF.

J is TRBJ1-6 and V is TRBV6-4; no clear D. Germline V gene lookup returns CDR1 MRHNA and CDR2 SNTAGT. V lost 9 bases and J 7 bases, leaving 13 bases between the germline ends. The CDR3 spans 13 residues. The CDR3 region has the DNA TGTGCCAGACGGGCCCCCCCAAATTCACCCCTCCACTTT. Translated: CARRAPPNSPLHF.

This clone was counted once. This chain uses TRBV10-3 with TRBJ1-3; 7 positions agree with TRBD1. This CDR3 is 16 amino acids long. Looked up from germline, CDR1 is ENHRY and CDR2 is SYGVKD. V lost 1 base, J lost 1 base, and 4 bases stayed unmatched. CDR3 loop: CAISEWGQLSGNTIYF. The CDR3 coding sequence is TGTGCCATCAGTGAGTGGGGACAGCTTTCTGGAAACACCATATATTTT.

In nucleotides, the CDR3 is TGCGCCAGCAGCCTGGGGACAGGGGCCATGGGGGCTTTCTTT. This encodes CASSLGTGAMGAFF. The J gene is TRBJ1-1, the V gene TRBV4-1, with TRBD1 matching 10 bases. From germline, CDR1 is MGHRA and CDR2 YSYEKL. J lost 11 bases, V lost 4 bases, and 10 bases had no gene match. CDR3 size: 14 residues.

This chain connects TRBV5-5 to TRBJ1-2; perhaps TRBD1 as D (5 bases). The CDR3 is 13 residues long. Trimming left V 2 bases short and J 2 bases short, with 7 bases between. The germline CDR1 and CDR2 sequences are SGHKS and YYEKEE (reference sequence). The CDR3 nucleotides read TGTGCCAGCAGCTTCGGGGACAACTATGGCTACACCTTC. This encodes CASSFGDNYGYTF.

The chain is built from TRBV2 and TRBJ1-1; D remains unclear. The CDR3 has 11 amino acids. Germline CDR1 is SNHLY and CDR2 is FYNNEI. V was pared by 10 bases and J by 11 bases, with 17 bases between. The DNA of the CDR3 is TGTGCCAAATTAACCTCGTCCCGGGCTTTCTTT. Amino acid sequence: CAKLTSSRAFF.

CDR3 bases: TGTGCCAGTAGTATTGCCCCTACAGGGGAAGCTTTCTTT. Translating it yields CASSIAPTGEAFF. The rearrangement uses TRBV19 and TRBJ1-1, with a weak D call TRBD1 (6 bases). This CDR3 has 13 residues. Germline loops: CDR1 LNHDA, CDR2 SQIVND (reference sequence). Between the trimmed V and J ends, which lost 3 bases and 8 bases, there was a span of 13 bases.

The chain uses TRBV6-2 or TRBV6-3 and TRBJ1-5; D perhaps matches TRBD1 (6 bases). Looked up from germline, CDR1 is MNHEY and CDR2 is SVGEGT. This CDR3 contains 16 residues. The V end lost 3 bases, the J end lost 2 bases, and 14 bases lay between the germline ends. This chain's CDR3 is CASSYAGASGNQPQHF. The CDR3 DNA sequence: TGTGCCAGCAGTTATGCGGGGGCGTCGGGCAATCAGCCCCAGCATTTT.

The chain has TRBV3-1 (or the pseudogene TRBV3-2) and TRBJ2-7; tentative D call: TRBD1 (5 bases). Trimming pared 0 bases from V and 7 bases from J, leaving 7 bases between. Looked up from germline, CDR1 is LGHDT and CDR2 is YNNKEL (reference sequence). The CDR3 runs to 12 residues. The CDR3 DNA is TGTGCCAGCAGCCAAGATAGGGGTGAGCAGTACTTC. Residues: CASSQDRGEQYF.

The chain uses TRBV3-1 (or the pseudogene TRBV3-2) and TRBJ2-3; 7 bases are a match to TRBD2. Germline trimming cut 5 bases from V and 3 bases from J; bases unmatched to any gene: 5. The CDR3 loop spans 14 amino acids. CDR1 LGHDT and CDR2 YNNKEL come from the germline V gene (reference sequence). The DNA of the CDR3 is TGTGCCAGCAGCGCGGGGGTGGATACAGATACGCAGTATTTT. Amino acid sequence: CASSAGVDTDTQYF.

The rearrangement links TRBV2 to TRBJ1-1; D is unclear. CDR3 size: 12 residues. CDR1 and CDR2 (germline): SNHLY, FYNNEI. V was cut by 2 bases and J by 6 bases, with 7 bases left in between. In DNA form, the CDR3 reads TGTGCCAGCAGTGAACGGAAGGCTGAAGCTTTCTTT. The encoded protein is CASSERKAEAFF. Full variable domain (missing parts from reference TRBV2 and TRBJ1-1): EPEVTQTPSHQVTQMGQEVILRCVPISNHLYFYWYRQILGQKVEFLVSFYNNEISEKSEIFDDQFSVERPDGSNFTLKIRSTKLEDSAMYFCASSERKAEAFFGQGTRLTVV.

The chain employs TRBV5-1 and TRBJ1-2; 8 bases map to TRBD1. The CDR3 is made up of 14 amino acids. V lost 3 bases and J lost 4; bases outside the gene matches: 5. Germline lookup yields CDR1 SGHRS and CDR2 YFSETQ. DNA of the CDR3: TGCGCCAGCAGCTCCTCCACAGGGGGCTATGGCTACACCTTC. Protein product: CASSSSTGGYGYTF.

V usage is TRBV19 and J usage is TRBJ2-6; TRBD1 might be the D (6 bases). The CDR3 contains 15 residues. From germline, CDR1 is LNHDA and CDR2 SQIVND (reference sequence). V was clipped by 10 bases and J by 2 bases, with 15 bases between them. CDR3 DNA sequence: TGTGCCACAACGACAGGCTCAGCTGGGGCCAACGTCCTGACTTTC. Protein product: CATTTGSAGANVLTF.

The chain recombines TRBV2 with TRBJ2-7; D is uncertain. Trimming took off 6 bases at V and 4 bases at J, with 7 bases between the two ends. There are 11 residues in the CDR3. Germline assignment: CDR1 SNHLY and CDR2 FYNNEI. The CDR3 nucleotides are TGTGCCAGCAGCCCTACTTACGAGCAGTACTTC. Translated: CASSPTYEQYF. Looking up the rest from reference TRBV2 and TRBJ2-7 gives the full variable domain: EPEVTQTPSHQVTQMGQEVILRCVPISNHLYFYWYRQILGQKVEFLVSFYNNEISEKSEIFDDQFSVERPDGSNFTLKIRSTKLEDSAMYFCASSPTYEQYFGPGTRLTVT.

The chain employs TRBV5-4 and TRBJ1-3, with D possibly being TRBD1 (5 bases). The V and J ends lost 4 bases and 0 bases respectively, with 14 bases between them. Germline V lookup: CDR1 SGHNT, CDR2 YYREEE (reference sequence). The CDR3 sequence is 16 residues long. The CDR3 DNA is TGTGCCAGCAGCCCGGTCGACAGAACCTCTGGAAACACCATATATTTT. Encoded protein: CASSPVDRTSGNTIYF.

The gene calls are TRBV7-9 and TRBJ2-3; TRBD1 agrees at 7 bases. Per the germline V gene, CDR1 is SEHNR and CDR2 is FQNEAQ (reference sequence). With 2 bases clipped from V and 0 bases from J, the junction kept 5 bases outside the gene matches. The CDR3 length is 16 residues. CDR3 in DNA: TGTGCCAGCAGCTTAAGGACAGGCGGCAGCACAGATACGCAGTATTTT. Translated, it gives CASSLRTGGSTDTQYF.

The chain is built from TRBV28 and TRBJ2-1; D might be TRBD1 or TRBD2, each matching 5 bases. CDR1 MDHEN and CDR2 SYDVKM come from the germline V gene. Trimming cost V 6 bases and J 9 bases, with 12 bases left between them. The CDR3 extends over 12 amino acids. CDR3 sequence reads: CASRTPGREQFF. CDR3 coding DNA: TGTGCCAGCAGGACTCCGGGGCGTGAGCAGTTCTTC. Full variable domain (missing parts from reference TRBV28 and TRBJ2-1): DVKVTQSSRYLVKRTGEKVFLECVQDMDHENMFWYRQDPGLGLRLIYFSYDVKMKEKGDIPEGYSVSREKKERFSLILESASTNQTSMYLCASRTPGREQFFGPGTRLTVL.

The chain recombines TRBV11-3 with TRBJ2-1; the D is unclear. The CDR3 spans 14 residues. V was trimmed by 7 bases and J by 5 bases, leaving 15 bases between them. The germline V gene encodes CDR1 SGHNT and CDR2 YENEEA. In DNA form, the CDR3 reads TGTGCCAGCACTTATTATGCAGTCAACAATGAGCAGTTCTTC. Translation gives CASTYYAVNNEQFF.